One and the same sample provided the 21 T cell receptor beta chains below, sequenced in a study of blood T cell repertoires in COVID-19. Profiling relied on immunoSEQ multiplex PCR, and the TCRdb table lists in-frame clones only, not all of them. The data contain 250,000 to 300,000 clones, about four fifths of them singletons. Sequenced: PBMCs or T cells enriched from blood (not recorded which). These receptors were taken from a man aged 40-49 years who had been exposed to COVID-19.

Concerning this clone itself: Other DNA sequences in the sample encode the same CDR3. This chain uses TRBV6-5 with TRBJ2-7; a weak D match, TRBD1 (5 bases). The V gene's germline CDR1 is MNHEY and CDR2 SVGAGI. The CDR3 runs to 12 residues. V shed 6 bases and J shed 7 bases, with 13 bases lying between them. CDR3: CASRTGAREQYF. The CDR3 nucleotides are TGTGCCAGCAGAACAGGCGCGAGGGAGCAGTACTTC.

This clone was observed a handful of times. The rearrangement uses TRBV19 and TRBJ2-7; 8 nucleotides agree with TRBD2. Germline values: CDR1 LNHDA, CDR2 SQIVND (reference sequence). The CDR3 runs to 16 residues. The trim removed 3 bases at V and 4 bases at J, leaving 11 bases unmatched. The CDR3 DNA is TGTGCCAGTAGTATTGTAGGACTAGCTGGTGTGTACGAGCAGTACTTC. The encoded protein is CASSIVGLAGVYEQYF. Full variable domain (rest looked up from reference TRBV19 and TRBJ2-7): DGGITQSPKYLFRKEGQNVTLSCEQNLNHDAMYWYRQDPGQGLRLIYYSQIVNDFQKGDIAEGYSVSREKKESFPLTVTSAQKNPTAFYLCASSIVGLAGVYEQYFGPGTRLTVT.

The chain uses TRBV11-2 and TRBJ2-2; tentatively, D is TRBD2 (5 bases). Germline V gives CDR1 SGHAT, CDR2 FQNNGV. The V end lost 1 base, the J end lost 0 bases, and 6 bases lay between the germline ends. The CDR3 length is 15 residues. CDR3 amino acids: CASSLAGTNTGELFF. DNA of the CDR3: TGTGCCAGCAGCTTAGCCGGGACGAACACCGGGGAGCTGTTTTTT.

V is TRBV25-1 and J is TRBJ1-1, with D perhaps matching TRBD1 (6 bases). Between the trimmed V and J ends, which lost 6 bases and 10 bases, there was a span of 21 bases. The germline V gene has CDR1 MGHDK and CDR2 SYGVNS. The CDR3 consists of 14 residues. CDR3: CASRGGEGIGVAFF. The CDR3 DNA reads as TGTGCCAGCAGAGGGGGGGAGGGAATTGGTGTAGCTTTCTTT.

The chain carries TRBV7-9 and TRBJ2-5; TRBD2 matches 7 bases. Germline CDR1 SEHNR, CDR2 FQNEAQ (reference sequence). The trim removed 4 bases at V and 5 bases at J, leaving 10 bases unmatched. The CDR3 totals 15 residues. The CDR3 DNA sequence: TGTGCCAGCAGCTCTAGCGGTTTTAGGGCGGAGACCCAGTACTTC. The encoded protein is CASSSSGFRAETQYF.

The chain couples TRBV13 to TRBJ2-1; the D gene is possibly TRBD1 (6 bases). The V gene lost 4 bases and the J gene lost 6 bases, with 10 bases spanning the gap. The CDR3 runs to 13 residues. CDR1 and CDR2 (germline): PRHDT, FYEKMQ (reference sequence). The DNA for the CDR3 is TGTGCCAGCAGCTCCCAACAGGGCAATGAGCAGTTCTTC. Translated: CASSSQQGNEQFF.

The rearrangement links TRBV7-8 to TRBJ2-7; D is uncertain. Germline V lookup: CDR1 SGHVS, CDR2 FQNEAQ. Trimming took off 5 bases at V and 2 bases at J, with 13 bases between the two ends. This CDR3 has 14 residues. The chain's CDR3 is CASSVDLIAYEQYF. In DNA, the CDR3 is TGTGCCAGCAGCGTCGACTTGATAGCCTACGAGCAGTACTTC. The entire variable domain, with the rest obtained from reference TRBV7-8 and TRBJ2-7, is as follows: GAGVSQSPRYKVAKRGQDVALRCDPISGHVSLFWYQQALGQGPEFLTYFQNEAQLDKSGLPSDRFFAERPEGSVSTLKIQRTQQEDSAVYLCASSVDLIAYEQYFGPGTRLTVT.

The chain recombines TRBV4-2 with TRBJ2-5, with D unclear. Germline V lookup: CDR1 LGHNA, CDR2 YNFKEQ. Trimming removed 1 base at V and 2 bases at J, with 11 bases between. This CDR3 is 15 amino acids long. The CDR3 bases are TGTGCCAGCAGCCAAGGGGTGGGCCTTCAAGAGACCCAGTACTTC. Amino acids: CASSQGVGLQETQYF.

On this clone itself: At one end, the junction sequence differs from germline, possibly due to a read error. This chain links TRBV9 with TRBJ2-1, with 8 bases matching TRBD1. Germline CDR1 reads SGDLS; CDR2 reads YYNGEE. This CDR3 is built from 17 residues. The CDR3 DNA reads TGTGCCAGCAGCGTAGTACCAACCGGGACAGGAATCCGGGGAATGGTCTTC. It translates to CASSVVPTGTGIRGMVF. Full variable domain (missing parts from reference TRBV9 and TRBJ2-1): DSGVTQTPKHLITATGQRVTLRCSPRSGDLSVYWYQQSLDQGLQFLIQYYNGEERAKGNILERFSAQQFPDLHSELNLSSLELGDSALYFCASSVVPTGTGIRGMVFGPGTRLTVL.

The chain employs TRBV5-1 and TRBJ1-3, with 9 bases lining up with TRBD1. Looked up from germline, CDR1 is SGHRS and CDR2 is YFSETQ. This CDR3 has 16 residues. Losses at the gene ends were 4 bases for V and 0 bases for J; bases not matched to a gene: 5. This CDR3 reads CASSVQQGASGNTIYF. Written as DNA, the CDR3 is TGCGCCAGCAGCGTGCAACAGGGGGCCTCTGGAAACACCATATATTTT.

The chain joins TRBV11-2 to TRBJ2-1; no definite D call. From germline, CDR1 is SGHAT and CDR2 FQNNGV. This CDR3 region has 13 residues. V lost 7 bases, J lost 4 bases, and 11 bases lay in between. The CDR3 sequence is CASILRTYNEQFF. CDR3 nucleotides: TGTGCCAGCATCCTCAGAACGTACAATGAGCAGTTCTTC.

The J gene is TRBJ1-6, the V gene TRBV3-1 (or the pseudogene TRBV3-2); TRBD1 might be the D (5 bases). The CDR3 is made up of 16 amino acids. With 4 bases removed from V and 8 bases from J, the gap between germline ends came to 18 bases. Germline CDR1 and CDR2: LGHDT and YNNKEL (reference sequence). The chain's CDR3 is CASSRPNWGVDSPLHF. In DNA, the CDR3 is TGTGCCAGCAGCCGCCCAAACTGGGGGGTTGATTCACCCCTCCACTTT.

The J gene is TRBJ1-6, the V gene TRBV14; D may be TRBD1 (6 bases). Germline V gene data show CDR1 as SGHDN and CDR2 as FVKESK. The V and J ends lost 4 bases and 7 bases respectively, with 11 bases between them. This CDR3 region has 14 residues. The CDR3 region is CASSLGQLNSPLHF. Written as DNA, the CDR3 is TGTGCCAGCAGCCTCGGACAGCTGAATTCACCCCTCCACTTT.

This clone has only a few counts. The CDR3 region is CASRRDTHSPLHF. CDR3 sequence (DNA): TGTGCCAGTAGAAGGGACACCCATTCACCCCTCCACTTT. The V gene is TRBV6-5, the J gene TRBJ1-6; the D gene is possibly TRBD1 (6 bases). From germline, CDR1 is MNHEY and CDR2 SVGAGI. This CDR3 has 13 residues. V lost 9 bases and J 8 bases, leaving 14 bases between the germline ends.

The chain combines TRBV20-1 with TRBJ2-1, with 8 bases lining up with TRBD2. This CDR3 is built from 11 residues. The germline CDR1 and CDR2 sequences are DFQATT and SNEGSKA (reference sequence). Trimming took 0 bases from V and 16 from J; bases not matched to a gene: 5. DNA of the CDR3: TGCAGTGCTAGAGATGGCGGACTAGCTTTCTTC. Amino acid sequence: CSARDGGLAFF.

This clone appeared many times. Other nucleotide sequences in the sample specify the same CDR3. The chain uses TRBV6-5 and TRBJ2-1; TRBD1 agrees at 9 bases. The ends lost 4 bases at V and 6 bases at J; junction bases unmatched: 7. Germline lookup yields CDR1 MNHEY and CDR2 SVGAGI. The CDR3 sequence is 15 residues long. CDR3 coding DNA: TGTGCCAGCAGTTCACCGGACAGGGGTCTCAATGAGCAGTTCTTC. Residues: CASSSPDRGLNEQFF.

The rearrangement uses TRBV29-1 and TRBJ2-3; 12 bases line up with TRBD2. Germline CDR1 SQVTM, CDR2 ANQGSEA. The length of the CDR3 is 16 residues. Trimming took 5 bases from V and 2 from J; bases not matched to a gene: 8. The CDR3 spells CSVLRLAGALTDTQYF. The CDR3 DNA reads as TGCAGCGTTCTCAGACTAGCGGGAGCACTCACAGATACGCAGTATTTT.

This clone appeared a single time. The chain carries TRBV2 and TRBJ1-1; D is unresolved. The CDR3 spans 10 residues. Deletions cut 6 bases from V and 9 bases from J, with 8 bases between. From germline, CDR1 is SNHLY and CDR2 FYNNEI. The CDR3: CASSEYQAFF. The CDR3 DNA reads as TGTGCCAGCAGCGAATATCAAGCTTTCTTT.

V usage is TRBV27 and J usage is TRBJ1-4, with no clear D. This CDR3 has 13 amino acids. The germline CDR1 and CDR2 sequences are MNHEY and SMNVEV (reference sequence). Trimming cost V 8 bases and J 4 bases, with 11 bases left between them. CDR3 in amino acids: CASGRQNNEKLFF. CDR3 sequence (DNA): TGTGCCAGCGGGAGGCAGAATAATGAAAAACTGTTTTTT.

The V call is TRBV30, the J call TRBJ1-2; 9 bases line up with TRBD1. The V segment lost 5 bases and the J segment 4 bases; nucleotides outside the gene matches: 8. This CDR3 contains 14 residues. The germline CDR1 and CDR2 sequences are GTSNPN and SVGIG (reference sequence). DNA of the CDR3: TGTGCCTGGGAAACACAGGGGGCGGGCTATGGCTACACCTTC. Its translation: CAWETQGAGYGYTF.

The chain uses TRBV29-1 and TRBJ2-3; tentatively, D is TRBD2 (5 bases). Between the trimmed V and J ends, which lost 6 bases and 2 bases, there was a span of 12 bases. The CDR3 extends over 13 amino acids. Germline CDR1 reads SQVTM; CDR2 reads ANQGSEA. CDR3 residues: CSVQAEHTDTQYF. The CDR3 bases are TGCAGCGTCCAAGCGGAACACACAGATACGCAGTATTTT.